This T cell receptor (beta chain) was found in a study of spatial heterogeneity in lung cancer. Across the whole study: Where available, sequencing covered follow-up PBMC samples, taken at a median of roughly two years after resection. Averaged across combinations, each unique TCR and UMI pairing appeared more than ten times in raw reads, which were uncorrected.

Study-wide findings and caveats: Follow-up blood showed ubiquitous expanded tumor TCRs less than blood at resection did.

Details on this clonotype: Antigen: not known.

Looked up from germline, CDR1 is DFQATT and CDR2 is SNEGSKA (reference sequence). This CDR3 has 14 residues. Deletions cut 2 bases from V and 7 bases from J, with 15 bases between. Time point meaning: blood at routine non-recurrence follow-up after resection. Unsorted whole RNA from tumor, nontumor lung or frozen PBMC underwent sequencing. TCRdb reprocessed the 5' RACE reads via MiXCR and lists one record per CDR3 protein. This sample has under 150,000 distinct CDR3 sequences; 10% to 13% occur once, and the top ten carry 20% to 25%. This chain connects TRBV20-1 to TRBJ2-1; maybe TRBD2 (6 bases). The source of this sequence is a female donor with early-stage non-small cell lung cancer. The source material was PBMCs, sampled at follow-up. CDR3 region: CSARQAGLFNEQFF. The CDR3 DNA reads as TGCAGTGCTAGACAGGCGGGATTGTTTAATGAGCAGTTCTTC.